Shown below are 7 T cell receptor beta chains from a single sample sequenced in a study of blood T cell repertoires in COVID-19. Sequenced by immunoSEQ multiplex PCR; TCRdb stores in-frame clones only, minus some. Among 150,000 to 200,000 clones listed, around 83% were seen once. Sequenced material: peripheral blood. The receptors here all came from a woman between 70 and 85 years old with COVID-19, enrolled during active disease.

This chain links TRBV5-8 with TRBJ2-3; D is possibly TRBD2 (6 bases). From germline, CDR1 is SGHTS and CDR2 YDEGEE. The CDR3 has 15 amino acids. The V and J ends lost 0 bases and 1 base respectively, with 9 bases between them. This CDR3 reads CASSLVWGGTDTQYF. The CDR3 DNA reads TGTGCCAGCAGCTTGGTTTGGGGGGGCACAGATACGCAGTATTTT. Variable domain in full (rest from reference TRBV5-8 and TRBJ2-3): EAGVTQSPTHLIKTRGQQATLRCSPISGHTSVYWYQQALGLGLQFLLWYDEGEERNRGNFPPRFSGRQFPNYSSELNVNALELEDSALYLCASSLVWGGTDTQYFGPGTRLTVL.

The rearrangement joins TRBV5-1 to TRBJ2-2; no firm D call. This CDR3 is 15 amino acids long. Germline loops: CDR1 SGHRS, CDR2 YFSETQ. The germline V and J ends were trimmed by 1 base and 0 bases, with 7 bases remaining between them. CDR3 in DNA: TGCGCCAGCAGCTTGATTCCGGCGAACACCGGGGAGCTGTTTTTT. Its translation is CASSLIPANTGELFF.

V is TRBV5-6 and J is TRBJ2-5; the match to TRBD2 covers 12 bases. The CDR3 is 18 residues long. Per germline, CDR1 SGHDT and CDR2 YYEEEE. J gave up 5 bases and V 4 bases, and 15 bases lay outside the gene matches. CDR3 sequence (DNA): TGTGCCAGCAGCATGACGGGACTAGCGGGTCGGGGCGGGGAGACCCAGTACTTC. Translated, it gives CASSMTGLAGRGGETQYF.

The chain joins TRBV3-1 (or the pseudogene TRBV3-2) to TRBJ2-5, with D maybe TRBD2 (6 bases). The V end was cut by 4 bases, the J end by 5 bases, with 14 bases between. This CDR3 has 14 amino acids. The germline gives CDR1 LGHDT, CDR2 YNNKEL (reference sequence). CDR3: CASSRRQGGETQYF. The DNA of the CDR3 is TGTGCCAGCAGCCGGAGGCAGGGAGGTGAGACCCAGTACTTC.

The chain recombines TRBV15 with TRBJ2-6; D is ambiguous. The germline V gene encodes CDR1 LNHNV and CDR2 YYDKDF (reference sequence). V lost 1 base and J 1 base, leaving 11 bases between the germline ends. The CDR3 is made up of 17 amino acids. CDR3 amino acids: CATSRGEQLSGANVLTF. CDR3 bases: TGTGCCACCAGCAGAGGTGAGCAACTGTCTGGGGCCAACGTCCTGACTTTC.

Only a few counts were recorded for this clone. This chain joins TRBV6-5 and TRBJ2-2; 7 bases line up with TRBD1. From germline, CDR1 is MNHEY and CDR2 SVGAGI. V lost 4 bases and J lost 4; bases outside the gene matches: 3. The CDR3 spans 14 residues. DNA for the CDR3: TGTGCCAGCAGTTCCAGGGGGACCACCGGGGAGCTGTTTTTT. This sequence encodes CASSSRGTTGELFF.

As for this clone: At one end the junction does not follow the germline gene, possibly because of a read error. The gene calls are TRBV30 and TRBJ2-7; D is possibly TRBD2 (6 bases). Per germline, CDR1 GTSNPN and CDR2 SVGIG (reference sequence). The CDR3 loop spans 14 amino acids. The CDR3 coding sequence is TGTGCCTGGGGTGTGAGTGGGGGAGGCTACGAGCAGTACTTC. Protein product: CAWGVSGGGYEQYF.